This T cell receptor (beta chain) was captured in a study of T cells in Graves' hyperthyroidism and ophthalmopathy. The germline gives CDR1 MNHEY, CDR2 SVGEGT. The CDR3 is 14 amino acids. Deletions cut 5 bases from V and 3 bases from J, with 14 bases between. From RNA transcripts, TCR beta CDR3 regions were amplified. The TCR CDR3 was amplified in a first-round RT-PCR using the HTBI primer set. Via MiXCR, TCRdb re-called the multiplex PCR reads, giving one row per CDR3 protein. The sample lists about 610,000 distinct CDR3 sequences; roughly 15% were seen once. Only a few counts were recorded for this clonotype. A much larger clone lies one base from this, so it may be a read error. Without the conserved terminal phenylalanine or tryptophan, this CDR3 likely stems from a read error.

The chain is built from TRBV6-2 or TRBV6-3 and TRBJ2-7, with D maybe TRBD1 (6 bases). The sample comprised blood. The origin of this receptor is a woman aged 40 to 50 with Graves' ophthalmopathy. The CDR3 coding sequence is TGTGCCAGCAGTCCGGACAGCAGCGGCTACGAGCAGTACCTC. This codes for CASSPDSSGYEQYL.